By sample fraction, the clone carrying this T cell receptor beta chain is medium-sized. Antigen: not known. The CDR3 spans 15 residues. V dropped 8 bases and J dropped 2 bases, with 16 bases sitting between them. Looked up from germline, CDR1 is SGHNT and CDR2 is YENEEA. The source of the sample is a study of sequential checkpoint blockade in melanoma. Overall study context: TCRbeta immunosequencing was performed on DNA from 75 to 95 pretreatment melanoma tumor samples. Roughly 23 patients had matched tumor biopsies before treatment and at week 13 after nivolumab or ipilimumab alone.

Overall study findings and caveats: PD-L1 staining and CD8+ counts, not mutational load, tracked tumor T-cell clonality. About 30 times likelier clinical benefit followed increased tumor T-cell fraction and clonality.

Using immunoSEQ multiplex PCR, the repertoire was profiled, and TCRdb retains in-frame clones only, with some absent. The top ten clones hold about a quarter of a sample with around 4,000 clones, just under 20% of them seen once. This sample's treatment: randomized to nivolumab then ipilimumab (arm A) or the reverse (arm B). The source material was tumor tissue (inferred from file names), sampled from a patient given nivolumab and ipilimumab in sequence. The receptor was isolated from a human donor with melanoma. The V gene is TRBV11-3, the J gene TRBJ1-5; possibly TRBD1 for D (6 bases). The CDR3 sequence is CASALTAGGNQPQHF. In nucleotides, the CDR3 is TGTGCCAGCGCACTCACGGCAGGGGGCAATCAGCCCCAGCATTTT.